This T cell receptor beta chain was retrieved from a study of cytomegalovirus exposure and HLA in healthy donors. PCR amplification relied on 60 Vbeta primers (plus 13 Jbeta primers). As processed by the authors: In a later analysis, 8.5 million to 14 million of about 80 million unique beta chains occurred in at least two donors. Here immunoSEQ multiplex PCR was the method, and the copy in TCRdb shows in-frame clones only, minus some. V and J calls and clone size are those listed in that table; D and trimming were worked out from the DNA. The sample includes about 160,000 clones, more than 80% of them seen just once. In germline, CDR1 is MDHEN, CDR2 SYDVKM. The CDR3 sequence is 15 residues long. V was clipped by 5 bases and J by 5 bases, with 18 bases between them.

The chain carries TRBV28 and TRBJ2-5, with D tentatively TRBD2 (7 bases). Sequenced input: PBMCs. This TCR derives from a woman aged 18-35 years in good health and CMV-seronegative. CDR3 in amino acids: CASSVPGGASETQYF. The CDR3 DNA sequence: TGTGCCAGCAGTGTCCCGGGGGGCGCCTCGGAGACCCAGTACTTC.